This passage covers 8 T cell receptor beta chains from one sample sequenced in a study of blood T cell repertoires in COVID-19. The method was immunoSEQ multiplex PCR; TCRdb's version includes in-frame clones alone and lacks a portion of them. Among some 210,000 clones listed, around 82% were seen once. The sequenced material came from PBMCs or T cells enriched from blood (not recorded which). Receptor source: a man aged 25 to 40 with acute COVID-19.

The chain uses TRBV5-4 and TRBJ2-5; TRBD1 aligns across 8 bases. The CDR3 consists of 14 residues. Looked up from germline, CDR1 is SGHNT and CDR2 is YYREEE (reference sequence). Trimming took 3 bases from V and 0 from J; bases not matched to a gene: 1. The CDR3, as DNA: TGTGCCAGCAGCTGGGACAGGTACCAAGAGACCCAGTACTTC. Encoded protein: CASSWDRYQETQYF.

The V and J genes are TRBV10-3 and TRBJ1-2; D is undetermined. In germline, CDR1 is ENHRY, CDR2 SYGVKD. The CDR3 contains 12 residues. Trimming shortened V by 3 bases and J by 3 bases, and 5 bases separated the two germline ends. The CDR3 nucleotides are TGTGCCATCAGTGAAGGAGACTATGGCTACACCTTC. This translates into CAISEGDYGYTF.

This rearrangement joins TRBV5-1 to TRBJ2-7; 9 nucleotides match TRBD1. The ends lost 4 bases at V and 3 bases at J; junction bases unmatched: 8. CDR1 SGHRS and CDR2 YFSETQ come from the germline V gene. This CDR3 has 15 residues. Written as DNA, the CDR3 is TGCGCCAGCAGCATTGAAACAGGGGGCTACTACGAGCAGTACTTC. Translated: CASSIETGGYYEQYF.

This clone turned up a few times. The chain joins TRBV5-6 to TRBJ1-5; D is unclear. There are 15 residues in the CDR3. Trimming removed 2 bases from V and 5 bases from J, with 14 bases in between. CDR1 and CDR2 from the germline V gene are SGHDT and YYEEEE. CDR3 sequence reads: CASSFRNRLHQPQHF. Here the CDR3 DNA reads TGTGCCAGCAGCTTCAGGAACAGATTGCATCAGCCCCAGCATTTT.

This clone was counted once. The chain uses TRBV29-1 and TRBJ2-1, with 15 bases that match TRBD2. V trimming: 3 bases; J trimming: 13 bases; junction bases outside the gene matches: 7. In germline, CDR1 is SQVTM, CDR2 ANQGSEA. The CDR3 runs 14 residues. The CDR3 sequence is CSVETGLAGGFQFF. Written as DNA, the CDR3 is TGCAGCGTTGAGACGGGACTAGCGGGGGGATTCCAGTTCTTC.

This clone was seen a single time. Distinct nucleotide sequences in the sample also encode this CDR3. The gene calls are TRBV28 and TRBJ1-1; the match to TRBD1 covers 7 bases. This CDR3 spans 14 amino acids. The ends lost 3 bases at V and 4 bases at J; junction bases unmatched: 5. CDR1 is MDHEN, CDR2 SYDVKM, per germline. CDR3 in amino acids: CASSLLRQGTEAFF. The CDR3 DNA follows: TGTGCCAGCAGTTTGCTCCGACAGGGCACTGAAGCTTTCTTT.

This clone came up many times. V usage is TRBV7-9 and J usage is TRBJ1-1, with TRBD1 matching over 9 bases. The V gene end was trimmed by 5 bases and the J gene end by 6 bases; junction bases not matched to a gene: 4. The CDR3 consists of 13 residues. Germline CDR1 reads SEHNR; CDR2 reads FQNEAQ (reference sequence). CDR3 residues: CASSPDRGAEAFF. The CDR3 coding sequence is TGTGCCAGCAGCCCGGACAGGGGTGCTGAAGCTTTCTTT.

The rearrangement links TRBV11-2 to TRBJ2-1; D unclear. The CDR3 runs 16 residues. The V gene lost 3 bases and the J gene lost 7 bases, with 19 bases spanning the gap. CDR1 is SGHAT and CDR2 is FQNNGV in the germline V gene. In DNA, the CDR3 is TGTGCCAGCAGCTTGGAAGCTAGAACGCGGTGGAATGAGCAGTTCTTC. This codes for CASSLEARTRWNEQFF.